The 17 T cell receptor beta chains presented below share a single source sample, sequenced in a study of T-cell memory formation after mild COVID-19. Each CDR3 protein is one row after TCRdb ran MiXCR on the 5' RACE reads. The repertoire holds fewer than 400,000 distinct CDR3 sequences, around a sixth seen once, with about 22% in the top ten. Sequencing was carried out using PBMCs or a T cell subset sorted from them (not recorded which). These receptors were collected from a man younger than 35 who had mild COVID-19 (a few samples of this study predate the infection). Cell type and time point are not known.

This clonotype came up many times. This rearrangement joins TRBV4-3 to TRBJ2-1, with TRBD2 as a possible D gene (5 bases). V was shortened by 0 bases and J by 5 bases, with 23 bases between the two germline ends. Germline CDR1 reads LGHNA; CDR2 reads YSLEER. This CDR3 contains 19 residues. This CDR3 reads CASSQDLGVAGRGNNEQFF. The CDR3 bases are TGCGCCAGCAGCCAAGATCTGGGTGTTGCAGGACGAGGGAACAATGAGCAGTTCTTC.

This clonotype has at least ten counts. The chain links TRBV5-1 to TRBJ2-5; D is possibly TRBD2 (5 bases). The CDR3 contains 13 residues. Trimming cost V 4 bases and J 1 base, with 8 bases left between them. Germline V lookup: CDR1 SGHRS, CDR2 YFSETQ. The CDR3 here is CASSPGSQETQYF. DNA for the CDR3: TGCGCCAGCAGCCCGGGGTCCCAAGAGACCCAGTACTTC.

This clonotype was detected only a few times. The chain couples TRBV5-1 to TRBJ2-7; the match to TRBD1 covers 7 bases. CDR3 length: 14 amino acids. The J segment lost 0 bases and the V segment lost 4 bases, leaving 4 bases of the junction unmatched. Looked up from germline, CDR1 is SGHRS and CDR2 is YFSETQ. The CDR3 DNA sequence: TGCGCCAGCAGCCGGGACAGTTTCTCCTACGAGCAGTACTTC. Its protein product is CASSRDSFSYEQYF. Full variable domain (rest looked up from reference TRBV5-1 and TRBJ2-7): KAGVTQTPRYLIKTRGQQVTLSCSPISGHRSVSWYQQTPGQGLQFLFEYFSETQRNKGNFPGRFSGRQFSNSRSEMNVSTLELGDSALYLCASSRDSFSYEQYFGPGTRLTVT.

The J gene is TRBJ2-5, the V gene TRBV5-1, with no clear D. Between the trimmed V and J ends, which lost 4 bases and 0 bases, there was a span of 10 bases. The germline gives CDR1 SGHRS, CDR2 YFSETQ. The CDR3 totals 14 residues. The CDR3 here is CASSPRLNQETQYF. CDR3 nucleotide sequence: TGCGCCAGCAGCCCCAGACTTAACCAAGAGACCCAGTACTTC.

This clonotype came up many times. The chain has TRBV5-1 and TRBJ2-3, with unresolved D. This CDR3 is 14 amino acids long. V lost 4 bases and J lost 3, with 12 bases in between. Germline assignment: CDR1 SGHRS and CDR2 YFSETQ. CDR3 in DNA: TGCGCCAGCAGCCAAACCCCGGGTACAGATACGCAGTATTTT. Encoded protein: CASSQTPGTDTQYF.

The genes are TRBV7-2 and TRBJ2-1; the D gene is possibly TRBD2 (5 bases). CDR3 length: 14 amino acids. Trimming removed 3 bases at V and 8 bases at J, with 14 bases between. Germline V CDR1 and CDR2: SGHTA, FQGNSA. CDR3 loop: CASSFGPGEYEQFF. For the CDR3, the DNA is TGTGCCAGCAGCTTCGGCCCCGGGGAGTATGAGCAGTTCTTC.

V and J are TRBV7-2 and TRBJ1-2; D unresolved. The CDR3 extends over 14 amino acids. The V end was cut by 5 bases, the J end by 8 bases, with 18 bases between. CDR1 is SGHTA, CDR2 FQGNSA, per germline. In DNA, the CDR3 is TGTGCCAGCAGCAGTGGCGGGCGGGAGGCGGGCTACACCTTC. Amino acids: CASSSGGREAGYTF.

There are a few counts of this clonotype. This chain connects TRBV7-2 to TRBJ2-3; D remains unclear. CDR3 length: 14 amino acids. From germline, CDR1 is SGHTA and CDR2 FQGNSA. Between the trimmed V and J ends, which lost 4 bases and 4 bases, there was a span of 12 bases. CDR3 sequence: CASSWTLGADTQYF. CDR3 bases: TGTGCCAGCAGCTGGACCCTCGGTGCAGATACGCAGTATTTT.

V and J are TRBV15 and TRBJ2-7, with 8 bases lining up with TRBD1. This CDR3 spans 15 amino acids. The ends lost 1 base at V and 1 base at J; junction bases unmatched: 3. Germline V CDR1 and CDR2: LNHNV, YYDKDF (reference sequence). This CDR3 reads CATSRVGDRSYEQYF. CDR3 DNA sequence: TGTGCCACCAGCAGAGTGGGGGACAGGTCCTACGAGCAGTACTTC.

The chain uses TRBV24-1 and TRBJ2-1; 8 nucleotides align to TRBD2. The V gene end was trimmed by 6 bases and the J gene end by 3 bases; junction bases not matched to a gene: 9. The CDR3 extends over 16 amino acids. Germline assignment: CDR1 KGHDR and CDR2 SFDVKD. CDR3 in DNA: TGTGCCACCAGTCATAGCCGGGGGGGCCACTACAATGAGCAGTTCTTC. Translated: CATSHSRGGHYNEQFF.

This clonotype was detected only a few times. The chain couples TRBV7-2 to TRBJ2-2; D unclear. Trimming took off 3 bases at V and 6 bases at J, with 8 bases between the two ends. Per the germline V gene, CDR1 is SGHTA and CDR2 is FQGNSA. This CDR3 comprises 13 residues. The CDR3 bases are TGTGCCAGCAGCTTCGGAGTCTCCGGGGAGCTGTTTTTT. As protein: CASSFGVSGELFF.

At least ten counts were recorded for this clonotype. In nucleotides, the CDR3 is TGTGCCAGCAGTCTTATGCCTGGACAGGGAGGAGGGGAGCTGTTTTTT. Protein product: CASSLMPGQGGGELFF. The chain carries TRBV28 and TRBJ2-2; 8 bases fit TRBD1. V shed 5 bases, J shed 8 bases, and the junction held 13 bases outside the gene matches. The CDR3 runs to 16 residues. The germline gives CDR1 MDHEN, CDR2 SYDVKM.

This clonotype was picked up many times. CDR3 coding DNA: TGTGCCAGCAGCCAAGCGCACAATAGTCCCTATGGCTACACCTTC. Its protein is CASSQAHNSPYGYTF. This chain uses TRBV14 with TRBJ1-2; no definite D call. Germline CDR1 and CDR2: SGHDN and FVKESK. The germline V and J ends were trimmed by 1 base and 4 bases, with 13 bases remaining between them. This CDR3 spans 15 amino acids.

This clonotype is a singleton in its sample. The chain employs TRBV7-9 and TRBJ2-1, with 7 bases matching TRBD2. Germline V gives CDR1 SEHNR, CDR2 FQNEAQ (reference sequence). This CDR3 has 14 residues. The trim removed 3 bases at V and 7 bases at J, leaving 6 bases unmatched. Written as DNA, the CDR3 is TGTGCCAGCAGCTTCCCCGGGGGGTGGAATGAGCAGTTCTTC. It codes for CASSFPGGWNEQFF.

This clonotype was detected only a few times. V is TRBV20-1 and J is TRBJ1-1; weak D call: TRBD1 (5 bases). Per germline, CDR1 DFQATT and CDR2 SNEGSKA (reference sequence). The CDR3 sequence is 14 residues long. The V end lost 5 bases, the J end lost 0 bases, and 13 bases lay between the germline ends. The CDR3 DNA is TGCAGTGCTCCCGAGACAGCCATGAACACTGAAGCTTTCTTT. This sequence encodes CSAPETAMNTEAFF.

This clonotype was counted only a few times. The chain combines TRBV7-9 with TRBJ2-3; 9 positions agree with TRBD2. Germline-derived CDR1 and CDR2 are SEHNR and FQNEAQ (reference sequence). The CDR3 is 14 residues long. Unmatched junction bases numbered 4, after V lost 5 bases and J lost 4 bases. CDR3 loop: CASSQGLAADTQYF. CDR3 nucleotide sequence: TGTGCCAGCAGCCAGGGACTAGCTGCAGATACGCAGTATTTT.

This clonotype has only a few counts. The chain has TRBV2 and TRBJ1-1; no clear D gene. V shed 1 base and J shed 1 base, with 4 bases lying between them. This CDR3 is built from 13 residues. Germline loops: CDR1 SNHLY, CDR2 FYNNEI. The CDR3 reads CASSEEANTEAFF. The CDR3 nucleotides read TGTGCCAGCAGTGAAGAGGCGAACACTGAAGCTTTCTTT.